This T cell receptor (beta chain) emerged from a study of cytomegalovirus exposure and HLA in healthy donors. Background on the study: Previous work identified around 120 million unique TCR beta sequences from around 200 million T cells.

Overall study results and limits: Some TCR beta chains (roughly 150 of them) were listed as cytomegalovirus-associated. In an earlier analysis, productive rearrangement rates for most beta V segments clustered near 87% or 30%. Follow-up analysis later connected one missense variant in DCLRE1C with trimming of TCR beta V- and J-genes.

This PCR relied on a set of 60 Vbeta primers and 13 Jbeta primers. TCRdb keeps only in-frame clones here, not all; method: immunoSEQ multiplex PCR. The table counts over 35,000 clones; less than 2% lies in the top ten. The V and J ends lost 9 bases and 3 bases, in that order; junction bases with no gene match: 2. Germline V gene sequence: CDR1 MNHNY, CDR2 SVGAGI (reference sequence). The CDR3 is 13 amino acids. Details on this clone: Its cognate antigen is unknown.

Sequencing input: PBMCs. This clonotype was sampled from a woman in her twenties or thirties in good health and CMV-seronegative. This chain uses TRBV6-6 with TRBJ1-4; 9 nucleotides align to TRBD1. The CDR3 spells CASHRGPNEKLFF. The CDR3 nucleotides are TGTGCCAGTCACAGGGGGCCTAATGAAAAACTGTTTTTT.